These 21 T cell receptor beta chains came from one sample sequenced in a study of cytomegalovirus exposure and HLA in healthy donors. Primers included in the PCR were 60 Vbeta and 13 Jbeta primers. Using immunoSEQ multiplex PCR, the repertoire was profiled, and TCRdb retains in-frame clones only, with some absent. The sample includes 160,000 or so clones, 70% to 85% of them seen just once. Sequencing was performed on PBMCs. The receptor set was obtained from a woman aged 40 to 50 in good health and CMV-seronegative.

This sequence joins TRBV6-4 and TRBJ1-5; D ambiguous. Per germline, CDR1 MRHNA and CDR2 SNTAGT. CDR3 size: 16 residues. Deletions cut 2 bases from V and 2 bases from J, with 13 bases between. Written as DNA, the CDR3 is TGTGCCAGCAGTGACCCTCGGGGTGGCGGCAATCAGCCCCAGCATTTT. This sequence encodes CASSDPRGGGNQPQHF.

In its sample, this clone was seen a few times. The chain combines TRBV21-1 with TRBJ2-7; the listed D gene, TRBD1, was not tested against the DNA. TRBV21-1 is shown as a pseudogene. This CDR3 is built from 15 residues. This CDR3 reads CAKKLLTKGVHEQYF. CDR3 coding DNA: TGTGCCAAAAAGCTTCTAACCAAAGGGGTCCACGAGCAGTACTTC.

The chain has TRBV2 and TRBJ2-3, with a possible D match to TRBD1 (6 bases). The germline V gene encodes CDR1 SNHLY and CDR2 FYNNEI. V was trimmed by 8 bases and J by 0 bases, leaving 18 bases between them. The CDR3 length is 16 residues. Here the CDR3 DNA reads TGTGCCAGCGGATGGACAGACGATGCTAGCACAGATACGCAGTATTTT. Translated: CASGWTDDASTDTQYF.

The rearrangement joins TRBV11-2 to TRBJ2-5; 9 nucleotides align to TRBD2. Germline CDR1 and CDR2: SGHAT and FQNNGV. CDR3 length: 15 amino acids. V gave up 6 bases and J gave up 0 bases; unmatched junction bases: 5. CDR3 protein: CASSRAGGYQETQYF. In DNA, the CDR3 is TGTGCCAGCAGTCGAGCGGGGGGATACCAAGAGACCCAGTACTTC.

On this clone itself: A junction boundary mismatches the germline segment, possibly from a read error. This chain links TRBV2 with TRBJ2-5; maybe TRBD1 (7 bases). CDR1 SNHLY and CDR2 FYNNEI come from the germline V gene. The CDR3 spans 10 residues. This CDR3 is CASRGGQCNF. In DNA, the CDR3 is TGTGCCAGCAGGGGGGGACAGTGTAACTTC.

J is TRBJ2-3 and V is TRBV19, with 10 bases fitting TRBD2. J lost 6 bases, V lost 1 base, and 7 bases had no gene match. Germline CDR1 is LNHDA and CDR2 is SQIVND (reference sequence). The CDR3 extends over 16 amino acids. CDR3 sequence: CASSIGAGGPRDTQYF. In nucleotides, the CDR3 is TGTGCCAGTAGTATAGGAGCGGGGGGGCCTAGGGATACGCAGTATTTT.

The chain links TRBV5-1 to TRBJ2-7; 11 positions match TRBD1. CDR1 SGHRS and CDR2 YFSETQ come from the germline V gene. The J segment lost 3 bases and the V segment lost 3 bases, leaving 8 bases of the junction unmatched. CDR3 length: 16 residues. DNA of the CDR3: TGCGCCAGCAGCTCCGGACAGGGGGCAGAAGGCTACGAGCAGTACTTC. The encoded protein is CASSSGQGAEGYEQYF.

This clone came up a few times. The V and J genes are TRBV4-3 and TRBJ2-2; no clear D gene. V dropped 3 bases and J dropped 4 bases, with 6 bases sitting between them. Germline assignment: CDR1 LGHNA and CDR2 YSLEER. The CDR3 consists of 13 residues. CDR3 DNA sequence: TGCGCCAGCAGCCATTTGGCCACCGGGGAGCTGTTTTTT. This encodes CASSHLATGELFF.

This CDR3 is CASSDSQGAYTDTQYF. The CDR3 nucleotides read TGTGCCAGCAGTGACTCACAGGGGGCCTACACAGATACGCAGTATTTT. The chain carries TRBV6-4 and TRBJ2-3; TRBD1 matches at 9 bases. Germline V gene sequence: CDR1 MRHNA, CDR2 SNTAGT. V lost 0 bases to trimming and J lost 2 bases; unmatched junction nucleotides: 3. The CDR3 has 16 residues.

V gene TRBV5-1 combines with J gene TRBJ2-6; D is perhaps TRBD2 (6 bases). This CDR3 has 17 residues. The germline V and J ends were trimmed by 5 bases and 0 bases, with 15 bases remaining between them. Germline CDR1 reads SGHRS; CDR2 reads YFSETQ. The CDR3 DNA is TGCGCCAGCAGTGCCACCGGGAGCCACTCTGGGGCCAACGTCCTGACTTTC. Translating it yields CASSATGSHSGANVLTF.

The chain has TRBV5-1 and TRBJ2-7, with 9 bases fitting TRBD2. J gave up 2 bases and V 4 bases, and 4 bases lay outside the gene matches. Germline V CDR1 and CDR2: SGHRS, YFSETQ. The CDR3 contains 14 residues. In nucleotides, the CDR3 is TGCGCCAGCAGCCGACTAGCGGCCGCCTACGAGCAGTACTTC. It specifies CASSRLAAAYEQYF.

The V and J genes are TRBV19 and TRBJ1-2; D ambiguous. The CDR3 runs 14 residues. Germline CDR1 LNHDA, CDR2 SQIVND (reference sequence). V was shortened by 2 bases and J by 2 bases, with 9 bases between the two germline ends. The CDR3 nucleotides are TGTGCCAGTAGTATATCCGGGGTAAACTATGGCTACACCTTC. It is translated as CASSISGVNYGYTF.

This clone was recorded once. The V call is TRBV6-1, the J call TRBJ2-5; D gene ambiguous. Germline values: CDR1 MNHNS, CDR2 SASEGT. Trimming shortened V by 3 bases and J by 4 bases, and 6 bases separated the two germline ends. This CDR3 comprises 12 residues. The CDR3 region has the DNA TGTGCCAGCAGTGACCCTGTAGAGACCCAGTACTTC. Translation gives CASSDPVETQYF.

The CDR3 loop is CATSREGGTGVSSYEQYF. CDR3 coding DNA: TGTGCCACCAGCAGAGAGGGGGGGACAGGCGTGAGCTCCTACGAGCAGTACTTC. The rearrangement joins TRBV15 to TRBJ2-7, with a weak D call TRBD1 (8 bases). The CDR3 is made up of 18 amino acids. The germline gives CDR1 LNHNV, CDR2 YYDKDF (reference sequence). V lost 0 bases to trimming and J lost 0 bases, with 18 bases between them.

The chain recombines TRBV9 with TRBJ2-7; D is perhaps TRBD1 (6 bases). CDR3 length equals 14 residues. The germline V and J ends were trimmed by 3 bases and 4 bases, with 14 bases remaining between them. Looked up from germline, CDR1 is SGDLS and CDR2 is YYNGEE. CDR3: CASSEFPGAYEQYF. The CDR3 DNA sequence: TGTGCCAGCAGCGAGTTCCCAGGGGCATACGAGCAGTACTTC.

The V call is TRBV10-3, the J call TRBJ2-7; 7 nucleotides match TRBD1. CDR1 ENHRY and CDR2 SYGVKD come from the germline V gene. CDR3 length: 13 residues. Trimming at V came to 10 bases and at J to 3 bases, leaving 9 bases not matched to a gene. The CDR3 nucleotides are TGTGCCACTTCCGACAGGGTCTTCTACGAGCAGTACTTC. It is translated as CATSDRVFYEQYF.

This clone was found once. The CDR3 nucleotides read TGTGCCAGCAGCAAAGCGCGTAGCGGGGGGGCGACCCAGTACTTC. Translated: CASSKARSGGATQYF. This chain links TRBV21-1 with TRBJ2-5; the table names TRBD2, a call not compared with the DNA. TRBV21-1 is a pseudogene segment. There are 15 residues in the CDR3.

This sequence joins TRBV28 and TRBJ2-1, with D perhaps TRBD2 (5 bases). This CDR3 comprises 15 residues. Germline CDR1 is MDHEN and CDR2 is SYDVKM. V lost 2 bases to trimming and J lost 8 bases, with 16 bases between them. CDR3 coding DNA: TGTGCCAGCAGTTTAGGTGGGATAGGTAGCGATGAGCAGTTCTTC. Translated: CASSLGGIGSDEQFF.

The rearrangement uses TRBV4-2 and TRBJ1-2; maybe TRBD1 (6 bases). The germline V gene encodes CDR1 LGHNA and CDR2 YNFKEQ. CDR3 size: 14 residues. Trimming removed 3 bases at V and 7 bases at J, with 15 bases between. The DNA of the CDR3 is TGTGCCAGCAGCCACGAACAGGGCTTAGGTGGCTACACCTTC. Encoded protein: CASSHEQGLGGYTF.

This CDR3 reads CASSREANEQFF. The CDR3 region has the DNA TGTGCCAGCAGCCGGGAGGCAAATGAGCAGTTCTTC. The chain links TRBV11-2 to TRBJ2-1; 7 bases are a match to TRBD2. V lost 5 bases and J lost 7; bases outside the gene matches: 2. The CDR3 sequence is 12 residues long. Germline V lookup: CDR1 SGHAT, CDR2 FQNNGV.

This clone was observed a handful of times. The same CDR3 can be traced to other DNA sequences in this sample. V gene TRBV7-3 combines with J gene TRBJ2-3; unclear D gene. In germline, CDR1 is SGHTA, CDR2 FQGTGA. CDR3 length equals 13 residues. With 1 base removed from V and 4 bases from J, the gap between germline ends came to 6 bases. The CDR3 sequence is CASSLREADTQYF. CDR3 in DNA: TGTGCCAGCAGCTTAAGAGAGGCAGATACGCAGTATTTT.